The 5 T cell receptor beta chains presented below share a single source sample, sequenced in a study of T cell repertoires in cytomegalovirus infection. Via MiXCR, TCRdb re-called the reads, giving one row per CDR3 protein. The sample holds around 300,000 distinct CDR3 sequences, approximately 22% seen once. These receptors are not linked to any known antigen. Sequenced here: cultured PBMCs, sampled from culture after CMV antigen stimulation. The receptor set was obtained from a human donor in good health (CMV status not recorded). Some clones in this sample may be carry-over from other donors' samples.

The chain couples TRBV9 to TRBJ2-7, with D uncertain. Trimming left V 0 bases short and J 0 bases short, with 7 bases between. Germline V gene data show CDR1 as SGDLS and CDR2 as YYNGEE. The CDR3 spans 14 residues. CDR3 amino acids: CASSVELVSYEQYF. The CDR3 bases are TGTGCCAGCAGCGTAGAACTGGTCTCCTACGAGCAGTACTTC.

The chain employs TRBV6-5 and TRBJ2-3, with D tentatively TRBD1 (5 bases). The CDR3 consists of 16 residues. The ends were cut back, 2 bases at V and 2 bases at J, with 14 bases in the middle. Germline CDR1 and CDR2: MNHEY and SVGAGI. CDR3 sequence (DNA): TGTGCCAGCAGTTACCAGATAGGACACTACACAGATACGCAGTATTTT. As protein: CASSYQIGHYTDTQYF.

Regarding this clonotype: One end of the junction varies from germline; a read error may be responsible. The chain uses TRBV2 and TRBJ1-2; D is unclear. The CDR3 consists of 10 residues. Looked up from germline, CDR1 is SNHLY and CDR2 is FYNNEI. In DNA form, the CDR3 reads TGTGCCAGCAGTGAGGGAAAGCCACGGTTC. Amino acid sequence: CASSEGKPRF.

This clonotype was observed at least ten times. This chain connects TRBV7-2 to TRBJ2-2; tentatively, D is TRBD2 (5 bases). CDR3 size: 17 residues. CDR1 and CDR2 (germline): SGHTA, FQGNSA. V was trimmed by 6 bases and J by 2 bases, leaving 19 bases between them. The CDR3 DNA follows: TGTGCCAGCAGTCCACTCCCTAGCTGGGATAACACCGGGGAGCTGTTTTTT. Its protein is CASSPLPSWDNTGELFF. Full variable domain (outside the CDR3, taken from reference TRBV7-2 and TRBJ2-2): GAGVSQSPSNKVTEKGKDVELRCDPISGHTALYWYRQSLGQGLEFLIYFQGNSAPDKSGLPSDRFSAERTGGSVSTLTIQRTQQEDSAVYLCASSPLPSWDNTGELFFGEGSRLTVL.

This clonotype was seen a handful of times. This chain connects TRBV15 to TRBJ2-5, with D hard to call. In germline, CDR1 is LNHNV, CDR2 YYDKDF (reference sequence). CDR3 length equals 15 residues. Trimming cost V 0 bases and J 5 bases, with 13 bases left between them. The CDR3 sequence is CATSRDRLVLETQYF. CDR3 nucleotides: TGTGCCACCAGCAGAGATCGACTGGTTTTGGAGACCCAGTACTTC.